Included here is one T cell receptor (beta chain) sequence, with context. This clonotype turned up a few times. No cognate antigen has been identified for it. Qualities for individual bases were not recorded, and no much larger clone is one base off. The receptor library was made with 5' RACE. The sample was run on an Illumina HiSeq 2500. A second PCR of roughly 7 to 11 cycles was performed with a sample-barcoded 5' primer and a J-beta primer mix. A unique molecular identifier was introduced onto each TCR beta cDNA molecule by a template-switch 5' adaptor carrying 12 random nucleotides. At least 3 million CDR3-containing paired-end reads were obtained from each sample. The Mint cDNA synthesis kit, primed by a TRBC-specific oligonucleotide, was used to synthesize first-strand cDNA from all RNA. After uracil-DNA glycosylase treatment, a first 18-cycle PCR used universal primers M1SS and BC2_uni_R on all cDNA. Per the authors' processing: For normalization, 1 million high-quality reads, each with a distinct molecular identifier, were randomly selected from each sample. Reads sharing molecular identifiers were discarded rather than binned into consensus sequences. MiTCR, run with a Q25 quality threshold and the strictest error-elimination algorithm, handled CDR3 identification, clonotype clustering and error correction. Lower-bound total TCR beta diversity was estimated with a nonparametric unseen species model using Euler transformation. TCRdb reprocessing: public reads trimmed at Q25 with fastp, clones called with MiXCR, in-frame beta chains kept. A single entry per CDR3 protein holds the most common genes and DNA from its merged rows. The V and J calls and clone size are TCRdb's, not the authors'. The sample data list around 1,600,000 distinct CDR3 sequences, and under 55% of these were observed just once. The ten largest clones add up to roughly 3.7% of the sample.

The data were taken from a study of blood T cells in healthy people across ages (dated by TCRdb to between 2014 and 2017). Some background on the complete study: In model experiments, roughly one uniquely barcoded TCR beta cDNA molecule per two T cells was captured by template switching. The donors were divided into four age groups: young (average approximately 16 years), middle-aged (under 40), aged (approximately 62) and long-lived (around 80). The study analyzed two additional independent replicas of 1 million unique cDNA reads from the same blood draw for two donors, one aged 18 to 29 and one aged 80 or older. Age-related changes in TCR beta repertoire diversity were measured in the study by deep sequencing normalized with unique cDNA molecular identifiers. To avoid experimental bias, donors of different ages were distributed randomly across sequencing lanes.

The donors were 40 or so Caucasian individuals from Russia, aged roughly 6 to 100 years, who were systemically healthy. Ten milliliters of peripheral blood were drawn from each donor into EDTA-treated Vacutainer tubes. Ficoll-Paque density-gradient centrifugation was used to isolate PBMCs, with at least 6 million per sample. Trizol reagent was used to extract total RNA from the PBMCs, yielding at least 5 micrograms per sample. Naive CD45RAhigh/CD27high T cell percentages were measured by flow cytometry on a PBMC aliquot from every donor. The paper as a whole reports these results and caveats: Conclusive comparison of naive and antigen-experienced compartments was prevented by the profiling of bulk unsorted PBMCs. As age increased, observed TCR beta diversity per million T cells dropped in a roughly linear way, and a significant reduction was already evident by age roughly 40. Estimates of total diversity based on one million sequenced T cells were considered lower bounds and underestimates. Compared with the aged group, more naive CD4+ T cells, fewer expanded clones and increased TCR diversity were shown by the long-lived group, suggesting age selection. A strong correlation was found between observed TCR beta diversity and the percentage of naive T cells measured by flow cytometry. Because the CMV infection status of the donors was unknown, age-related changes in expanded clonotypes may potentially have been confounded.

The material sequenced was blood. The sequence derives from a young woman in good health.

The DNA sequence is TGTGCCATCAGTGACCCCGGGGCACCCGAGGAAAAACTGTTTTTT. The encoded protein is CAISDPGAPEEKLFF. The chain was built from TRBV10-3 and TRBJ1-4; the D region possibly corresponds to TRBD1 (5 bases align). The germline ends are 16 bases apart after V is trimmed by 3 bases and J by 8 bases. CDR1 ENHRY and CDR2 SYGVKD were looked up in the germline V gene. The CDR3 runs 15 residues from the cysteine to the phenylalanine. The retained sequence is limited to the CDR3, 45 bases, with the frame set at the first base.